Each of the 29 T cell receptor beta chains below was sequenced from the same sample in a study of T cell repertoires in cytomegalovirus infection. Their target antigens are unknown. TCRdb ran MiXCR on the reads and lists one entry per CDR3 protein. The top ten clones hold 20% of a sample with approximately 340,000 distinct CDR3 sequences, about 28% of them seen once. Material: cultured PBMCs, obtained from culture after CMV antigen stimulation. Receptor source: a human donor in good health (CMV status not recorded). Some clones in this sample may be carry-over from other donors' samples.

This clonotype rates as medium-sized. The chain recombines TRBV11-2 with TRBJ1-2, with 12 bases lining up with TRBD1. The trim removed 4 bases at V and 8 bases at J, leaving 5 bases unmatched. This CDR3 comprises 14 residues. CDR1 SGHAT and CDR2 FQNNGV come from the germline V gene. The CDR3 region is CASSSGQGAWGYTF. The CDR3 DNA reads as TGTGCCAGCAGCTCGGGACAGGGGGCATGGGGCTACACCTTC. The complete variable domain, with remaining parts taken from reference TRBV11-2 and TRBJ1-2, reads EAGVAQSPRYKIIEKRQSVAFWCNPISGHATLYWYQQILGQGPKLLIQFQNNGVVDDSQLPKDRFSAERLKGVDSTLKIQPAKLEDSAVYLCASSSGQGAWGYTFGSGTRLTVV.

The CDR3 DNA reads as TGTGCCAGCACCAAGCGGGAGGTCTGGAACGAGCAGTACTTC. This gives the protein CASTKREVWNEQYF. This rearrangement joins TRBV6-2 or TRBV6-3 to TRBJ2-7, with TRBD2 matching over 9 bases. Germline V gene lookup returns CDR1 MNHEY and CDR2 SVGEGT. Trimming took 7 bases from V and 5 from J; bases not matched to a gene: 9. The CDR3 consists of 14 residues.

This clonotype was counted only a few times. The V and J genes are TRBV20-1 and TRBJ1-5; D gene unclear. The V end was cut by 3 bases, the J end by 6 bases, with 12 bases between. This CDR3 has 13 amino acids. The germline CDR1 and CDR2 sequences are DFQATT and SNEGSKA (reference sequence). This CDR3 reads CSARISGFQPQHF. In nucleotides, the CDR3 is TGCAGTGCTAGGATATCTGGGTTTCAGCCCCAGCATTTT.

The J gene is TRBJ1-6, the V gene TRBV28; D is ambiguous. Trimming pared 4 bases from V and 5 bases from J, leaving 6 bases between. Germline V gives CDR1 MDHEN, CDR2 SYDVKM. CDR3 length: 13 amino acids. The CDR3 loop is CASSYGNNSPLHF. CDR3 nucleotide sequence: TGTGCCAGCAGTTACGGGAATAATTCACCCCTCCACTTT.

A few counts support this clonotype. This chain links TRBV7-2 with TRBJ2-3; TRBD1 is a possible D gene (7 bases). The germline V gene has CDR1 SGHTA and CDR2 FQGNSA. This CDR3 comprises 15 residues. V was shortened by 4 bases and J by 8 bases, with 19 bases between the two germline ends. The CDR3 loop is CASSSPRAGGSTQYF. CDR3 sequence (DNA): TGTGCCAGCAGCTCCCCACGGGCAGGGGGGAGTACGCAGTATTTT.

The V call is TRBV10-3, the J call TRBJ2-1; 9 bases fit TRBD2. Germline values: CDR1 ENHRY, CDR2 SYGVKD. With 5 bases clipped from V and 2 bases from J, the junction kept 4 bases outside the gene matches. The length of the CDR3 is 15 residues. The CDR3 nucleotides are TGTGCCATCAGTCTGCGGGAGGGCCCCTACAATGAGCAGTTCTTC. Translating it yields CAISLREGPYNEQFF.

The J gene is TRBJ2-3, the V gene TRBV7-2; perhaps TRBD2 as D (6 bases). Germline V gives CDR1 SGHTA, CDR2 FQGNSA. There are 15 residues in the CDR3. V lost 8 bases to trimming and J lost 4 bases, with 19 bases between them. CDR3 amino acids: CASRLGGTRSDTQYF. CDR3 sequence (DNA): TGTGCCAGCCGCCTAGGAGGGACGCGCTCAGATACGCAGTATTTT.

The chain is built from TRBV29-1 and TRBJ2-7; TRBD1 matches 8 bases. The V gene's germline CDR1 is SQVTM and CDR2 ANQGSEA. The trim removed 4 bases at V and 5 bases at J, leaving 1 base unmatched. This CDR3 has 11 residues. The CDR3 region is CSVGQGNEQYF. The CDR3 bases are TGCAGCGTTGGACAGGGGAACGAGCAGTACTTC.

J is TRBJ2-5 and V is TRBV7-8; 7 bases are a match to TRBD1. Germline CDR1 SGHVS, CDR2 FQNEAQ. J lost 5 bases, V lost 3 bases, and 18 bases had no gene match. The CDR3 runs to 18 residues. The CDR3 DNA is TGTGCCAGCAGCTTTAACAGGGGTGGAAGGATGGAGCTGGAGACCCAGTACTTC. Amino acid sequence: CASSFNRGGRMELETQYF.

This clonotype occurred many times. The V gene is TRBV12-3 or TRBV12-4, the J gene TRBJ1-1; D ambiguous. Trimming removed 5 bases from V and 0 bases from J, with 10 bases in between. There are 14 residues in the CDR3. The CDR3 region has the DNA TGTGCCAGCAGTGCCTACAAGATGAACACTGAAGCTTTCTTT. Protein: CASSAYKMNTEAFF.

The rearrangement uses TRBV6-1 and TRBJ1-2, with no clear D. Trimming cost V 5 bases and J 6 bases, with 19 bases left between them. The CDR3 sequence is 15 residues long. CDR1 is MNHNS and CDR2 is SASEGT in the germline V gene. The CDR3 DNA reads TGTGCCAGCAGTCGACCTCCCTCGGGAGCGGATGGCTACACCTTC. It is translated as CASSRPPSGADGYTF.

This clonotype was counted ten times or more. The CDR3 reads CASSSQAGRAVYTQYF. The CDR3 DNA follows: TGTGCCAGCAGCTCCCAGGCGGGGAGGGCGGTGTATACGCAGTATTTT. J is TRBJ2-3 and V is TRBV7-2, with 7 bases aligning to TRBD2. This CDR3 is 16 amino acids long. With 4 bases clipped from V and 7 bases from J, the junction kept 14 bases outside the gene matches. Germline assignment: CDR1 SGHTA and CDR2 FQGNSA.

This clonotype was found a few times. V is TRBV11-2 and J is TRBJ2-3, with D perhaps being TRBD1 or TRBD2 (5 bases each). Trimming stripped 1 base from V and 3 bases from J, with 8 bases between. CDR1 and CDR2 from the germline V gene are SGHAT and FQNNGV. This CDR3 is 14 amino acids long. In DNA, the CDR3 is TGTGCCAGCAGCTTAGTGGGGGTTACAGATACGCAGTATTTT. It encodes CASSLVGVTDTQYF.

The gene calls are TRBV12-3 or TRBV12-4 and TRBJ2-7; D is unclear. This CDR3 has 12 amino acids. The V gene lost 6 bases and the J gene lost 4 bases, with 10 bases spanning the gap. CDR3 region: CASSPKMYEQYF. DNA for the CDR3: TGTGCCAGCAGCCCCAAGATGTACGAGCAGTACTTC.

The CDR3 reads CASSGTIGPETQYF. CDR3 sequence (DNA): TGTGCCAGCAGTGGGACAATCGGCCCAGAGACCCAGTACTTC. V gene TRBV6-1 combines with J gene TRBJ2-5; TRBD1 might be the D (5 bases). Trimming removed 4 bases at V and 4 bases at J, with 13 bases between. The CDR3 covers 14 residues. The germline gives CDR1 MNHNS, CDR2 SASEGT.

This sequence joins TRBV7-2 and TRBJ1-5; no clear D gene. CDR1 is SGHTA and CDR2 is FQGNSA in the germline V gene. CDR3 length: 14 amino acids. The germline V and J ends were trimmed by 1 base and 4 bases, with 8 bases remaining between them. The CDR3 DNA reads TGTGCCAGCAGCTTAGTCCGGGGAAATCAGCCCCAGCATTTT. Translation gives CASSLVRGNQPQHF.

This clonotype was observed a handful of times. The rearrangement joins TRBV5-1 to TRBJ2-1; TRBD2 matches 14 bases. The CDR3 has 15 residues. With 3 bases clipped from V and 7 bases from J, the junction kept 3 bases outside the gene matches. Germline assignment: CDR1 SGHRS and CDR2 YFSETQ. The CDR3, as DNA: TGCGCCAGCAGCTCGACTAGCGGGGGGGCAAATGAGCAGTTCTTC. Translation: CASSSTSGGANEQFF.

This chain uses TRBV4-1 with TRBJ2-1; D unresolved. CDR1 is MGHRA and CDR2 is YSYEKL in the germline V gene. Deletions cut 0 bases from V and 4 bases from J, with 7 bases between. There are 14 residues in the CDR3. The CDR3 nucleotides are TGCGCCAGCAGCCAAGAGGTCCTTTACAATGAGCAGTTCTTC. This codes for CASSQEVLYNEQFF.

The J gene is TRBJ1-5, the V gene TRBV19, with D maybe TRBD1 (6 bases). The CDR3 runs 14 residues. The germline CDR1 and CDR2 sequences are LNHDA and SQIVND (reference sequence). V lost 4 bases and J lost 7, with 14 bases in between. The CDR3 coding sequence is TGTGCCAGTAGTACCACAGGGTTTGGCCAGCCCCAGCATTTT. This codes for CASSTTGFGQPQHF.

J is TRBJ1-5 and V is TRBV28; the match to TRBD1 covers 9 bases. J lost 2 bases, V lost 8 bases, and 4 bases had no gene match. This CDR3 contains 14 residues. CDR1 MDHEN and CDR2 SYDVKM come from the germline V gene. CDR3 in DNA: TGTGCCAGCCTACGGACAGGGGGCAATCAGCCCCAGCATTTT. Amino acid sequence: CASLRTGGNQPQHF.

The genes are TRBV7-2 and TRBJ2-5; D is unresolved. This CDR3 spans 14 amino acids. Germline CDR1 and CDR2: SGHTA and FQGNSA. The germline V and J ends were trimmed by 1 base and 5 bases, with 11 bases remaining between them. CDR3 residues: CASSLVVGQETQYF. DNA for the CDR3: TGTGCCAGCAGCTTAGTGGTGGGTCAGGAGACCCAGTACTTC.

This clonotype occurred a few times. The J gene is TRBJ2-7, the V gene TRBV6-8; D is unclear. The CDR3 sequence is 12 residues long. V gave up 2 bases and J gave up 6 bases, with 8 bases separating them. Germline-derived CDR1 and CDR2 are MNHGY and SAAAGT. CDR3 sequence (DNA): TGTGCCAGCAGTTACCCCCTTTTCGAGCAGTACTTC. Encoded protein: CASSYPLFEQYF.

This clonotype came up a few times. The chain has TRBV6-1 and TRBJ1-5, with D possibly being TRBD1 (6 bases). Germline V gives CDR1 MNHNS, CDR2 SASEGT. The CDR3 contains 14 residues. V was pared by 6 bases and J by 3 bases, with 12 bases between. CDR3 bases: TGTGCCAGCAGCAACCAGGGGAACAATCAGCCCCAGCATTTT. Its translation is CASSNQGNNQPQHF.

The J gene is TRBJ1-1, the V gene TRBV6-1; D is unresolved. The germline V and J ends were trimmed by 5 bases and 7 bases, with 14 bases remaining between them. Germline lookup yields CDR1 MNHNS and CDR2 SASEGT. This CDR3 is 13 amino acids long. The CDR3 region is CASSYARVGEAFF. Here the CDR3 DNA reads TGTGCCAGCAGTTATGCAAGGGTTGGTGAAGCTTTCTTT.

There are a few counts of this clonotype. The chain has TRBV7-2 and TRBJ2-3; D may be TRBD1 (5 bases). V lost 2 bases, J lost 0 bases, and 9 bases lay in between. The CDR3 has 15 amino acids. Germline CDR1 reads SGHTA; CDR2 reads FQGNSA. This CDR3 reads CASSLKGFSTDTQYF. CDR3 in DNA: TGTGCCAGCAGCTTAAAGGGGTTCAGCACAGATACGCAGTATTTT.

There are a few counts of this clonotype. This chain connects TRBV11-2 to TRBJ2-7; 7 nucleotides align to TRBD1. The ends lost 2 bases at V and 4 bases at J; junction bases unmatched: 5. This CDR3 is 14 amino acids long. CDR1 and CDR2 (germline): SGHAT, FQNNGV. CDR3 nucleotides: TGTGCCAGCAGCTTACGGGACAGCATATACGAGCAGTACTTC. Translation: CASSLRDSIYEQYF.

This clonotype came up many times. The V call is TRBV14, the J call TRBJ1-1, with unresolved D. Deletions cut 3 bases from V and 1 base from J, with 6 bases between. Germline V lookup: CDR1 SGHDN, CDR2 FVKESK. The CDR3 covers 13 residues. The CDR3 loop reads CASSQDRNTEAFF. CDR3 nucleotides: TGTGCCAGCAGCCAGGATAGGAACACTGAAGCTTTCTTT.

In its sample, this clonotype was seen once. The CDR3 DNA is TGTGCCAGCAGTCCCCTACCCTTTAGCGGGAGGGCTAGGAGCTCCTACAATGAGCAGTTCTTC. Translated: CASSPLPFSGRARSSYNEQFF. The J gene is TRBJ2-1, the V gene TRBV27; TRBD2 matches at 11 bases. The germline gives CDR1 MNHEY, CDR2 SMNVEV (reference sequence). The V and J ends lost 5 bases and 0 bases, in that order; junction bases with no gene match: 18. The CDR3 runs to 21 residues.

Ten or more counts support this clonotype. CDR3 region: CASSEAGTGLYEQYF. The CDR3 bases are TGTGCCAGCAGTGAAGCAGGGACAGGACTCTACGAGCAGTACTTC. V usage is TRBV6-1 and J usage is TRBJ2-7; 8 positions match TRBD1. Germline trimming cut 0 bases from V and 3 bases from J; bases unmatched to any gene: 4. The germline CDR1 and CDR2 sequences are MNHNS and SASEGT. The CDR3 runs to 15 residues.